Many counts were recorded for the clone carrying this T cell receptor (beta chain). This sample is drawn from a study of T cells in Graves' hyperthyroidism and ophthalmopathy. It was RNA transcripts that yielded the amplified TCR beta CDR3 regions. HTBI primers drove first-round RT-PCR of the TCR CDR3. In TCRdb, the multiplex PCR reads were re-called with MiXCR into one record per CDR3 protein. Of almost 600,000 distinct CDR3 sequences in the sample, just over 45% were seen once. This CDR3 spans 17 amino acids. CDR1 and CDR2 from the germline V gene are SGHVS and FNYEAQ. V lost 1 base to trimming and J lost 3 bases, with 16 bases between them. The definition of stable Graves' hyperthyroidism was no ophthalmopathy progression within 18 months.

This receptor was identified in a woman aged 18-29 years with Graves' hyperthyroidism. V is TRBV7-6 and J is TRBJ1-5, with no clear D. The specimen was peripheral blood or thyroid tissue (not recorded which). Here the CDR3 DNA reads TGTGCCAGCAGCTTAGGTCCGGGCAGGTCTTACAATCAGCCCCAGCATTTT. It specifies CASSLGPGRSYNQPQHF.